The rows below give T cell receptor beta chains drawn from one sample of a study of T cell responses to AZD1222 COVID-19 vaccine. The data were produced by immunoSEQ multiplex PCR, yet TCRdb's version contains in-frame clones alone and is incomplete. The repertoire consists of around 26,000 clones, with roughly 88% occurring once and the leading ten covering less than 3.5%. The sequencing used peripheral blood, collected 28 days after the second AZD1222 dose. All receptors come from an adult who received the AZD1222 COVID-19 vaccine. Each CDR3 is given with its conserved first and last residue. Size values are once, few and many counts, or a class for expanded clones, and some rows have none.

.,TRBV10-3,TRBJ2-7,CAISEAAVEQYF
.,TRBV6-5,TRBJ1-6,CASRAGTYNSPLHF
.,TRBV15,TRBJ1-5,CATSRDPGGNQPQHF
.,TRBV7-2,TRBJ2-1,CASSLGLAFPEQFF
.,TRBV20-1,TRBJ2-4,CSASKENIQYF
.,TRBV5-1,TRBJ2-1,CASNAPGQTDNEQFF
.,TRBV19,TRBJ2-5,CASSGDRVGTQYF
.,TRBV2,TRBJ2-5,CASSVTSTLETQYF
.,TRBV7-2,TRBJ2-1,CASSPPGTGRNEQFF
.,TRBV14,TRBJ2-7,CASSQRFSSYEQYF
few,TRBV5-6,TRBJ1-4,CASSTYRTATNEKLFF
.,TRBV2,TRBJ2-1,CASRREGGSSYNEQFF
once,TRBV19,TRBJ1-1,CASLGQLNTEAFF
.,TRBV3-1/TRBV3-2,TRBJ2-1,CARALRDSRKEYNEQFF
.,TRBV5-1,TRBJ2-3,CASSLGSDRVTDTQYF
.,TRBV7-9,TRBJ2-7,CASSSLLSGSYEQYF
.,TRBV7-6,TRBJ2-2,CASSLFVQNTGELFF
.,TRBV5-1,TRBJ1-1,CASSRRDEAFF
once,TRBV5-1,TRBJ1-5,CASSVDSSNQPQHF
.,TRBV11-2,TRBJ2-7,CASSPKKGQENTYEQYF
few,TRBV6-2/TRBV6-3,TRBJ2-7,CASRPSGGVYEQYF
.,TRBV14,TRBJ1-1,CASSQGRRGTEAFF
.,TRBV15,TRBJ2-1,CATSAGPNSYNEQFF
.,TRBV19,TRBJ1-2,CASGVRDGNYGYTF
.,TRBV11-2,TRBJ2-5,CASSLSMWVTETQYF
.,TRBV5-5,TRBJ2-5,CASSSSWETQYF
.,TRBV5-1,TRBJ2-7,CASSASIAGDYEQYF
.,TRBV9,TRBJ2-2,CASSGRWDITGELFF
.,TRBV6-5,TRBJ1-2,CASRWAGSYGYTF
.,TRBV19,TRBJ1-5,CATKGGTGKNQPQHF
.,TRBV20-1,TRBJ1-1,CSADGTFEAFF
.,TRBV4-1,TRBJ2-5,CASSQGPETQYF
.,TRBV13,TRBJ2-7,CASSQYYEQYF
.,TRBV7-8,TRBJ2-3,CASSPLAGRLTDTQYF
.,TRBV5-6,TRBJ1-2,CASSGDREGYGYTF
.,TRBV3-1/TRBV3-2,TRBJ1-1,CASSHRGGYTEAFF
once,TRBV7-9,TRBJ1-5,CASSSSSQYQPQHF
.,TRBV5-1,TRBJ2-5,CASSYGLAGGQETQYF
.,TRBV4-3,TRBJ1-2,CASSQDLGGRGSTF
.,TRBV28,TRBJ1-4,CASSLLWGSNEKLFF
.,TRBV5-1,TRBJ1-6,CASKQVQNSPLHF
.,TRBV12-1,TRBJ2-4,CASRGLGGPRAKNIQYF